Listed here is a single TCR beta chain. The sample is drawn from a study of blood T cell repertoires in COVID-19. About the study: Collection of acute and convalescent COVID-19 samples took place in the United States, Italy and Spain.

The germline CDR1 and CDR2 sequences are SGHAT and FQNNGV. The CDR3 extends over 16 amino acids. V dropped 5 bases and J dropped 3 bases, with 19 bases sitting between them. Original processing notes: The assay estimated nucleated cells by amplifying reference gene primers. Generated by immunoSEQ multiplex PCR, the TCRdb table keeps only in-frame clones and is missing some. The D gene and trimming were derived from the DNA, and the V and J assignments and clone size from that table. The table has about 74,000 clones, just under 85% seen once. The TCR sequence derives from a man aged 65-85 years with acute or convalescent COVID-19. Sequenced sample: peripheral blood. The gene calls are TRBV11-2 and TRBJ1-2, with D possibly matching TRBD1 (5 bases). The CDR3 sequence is CASSPSGTGTHYGYTF. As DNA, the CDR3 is TGTGCCAGCAGCCCAAGCGGGACGGGGACCCACTATGGCTACACCTTC.